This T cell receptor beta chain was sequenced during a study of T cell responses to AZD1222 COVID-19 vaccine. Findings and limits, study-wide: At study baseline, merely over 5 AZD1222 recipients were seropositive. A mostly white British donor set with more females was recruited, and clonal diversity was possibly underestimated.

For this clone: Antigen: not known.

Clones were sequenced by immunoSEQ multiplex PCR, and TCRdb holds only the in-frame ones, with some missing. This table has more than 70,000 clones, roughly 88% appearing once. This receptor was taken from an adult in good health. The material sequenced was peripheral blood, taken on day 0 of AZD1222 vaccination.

CDR3: CASSYRGYEQYF. The CDR3 region has the DNA TGTGCCAGCAGTTACAGGGGTTACGAGCAGTACTTC. The chain carries TRBV6-5 and TRBJ2-7, with a tentative D call TRBD1 (5 bases). The V gene's germline CDR1 is MNHEY and CDR2 SVGAGI. The germline V and J ends were trimmed by 2 bases and 4 bases, with 6 bases remaining between them. The CDR3 has 12 amino acids.